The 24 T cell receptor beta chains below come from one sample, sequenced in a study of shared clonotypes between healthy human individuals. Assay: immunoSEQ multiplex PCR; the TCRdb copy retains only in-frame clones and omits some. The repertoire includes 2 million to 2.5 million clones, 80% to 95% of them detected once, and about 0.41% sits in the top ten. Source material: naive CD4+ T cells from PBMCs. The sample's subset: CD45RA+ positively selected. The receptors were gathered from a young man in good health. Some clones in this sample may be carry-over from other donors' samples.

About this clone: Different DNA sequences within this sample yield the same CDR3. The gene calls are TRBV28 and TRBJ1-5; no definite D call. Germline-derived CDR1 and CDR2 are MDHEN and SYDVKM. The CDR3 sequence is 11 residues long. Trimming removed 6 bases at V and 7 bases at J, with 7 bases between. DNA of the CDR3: TGTGCCAGCAGCAGCAGGCAGCCCCAGCATTTT. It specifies CASSSRQPQHF.

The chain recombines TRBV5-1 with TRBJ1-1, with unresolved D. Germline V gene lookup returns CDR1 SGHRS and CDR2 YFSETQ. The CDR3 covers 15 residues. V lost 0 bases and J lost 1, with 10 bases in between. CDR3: CASSLDSPRNTEAFF. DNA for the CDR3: TGCGCCAGCAGCTTGGACAGCCCGAGGAACACTGAAGCTTTCTTT.

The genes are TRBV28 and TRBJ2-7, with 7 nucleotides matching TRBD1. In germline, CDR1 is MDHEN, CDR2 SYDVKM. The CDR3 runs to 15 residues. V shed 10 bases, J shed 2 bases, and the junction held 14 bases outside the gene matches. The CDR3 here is CATDRVDTSTYEQYF. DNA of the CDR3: TGTGCCACCGACAGGGTGGACACCTCGACCTACGAGCAGTACTTC.

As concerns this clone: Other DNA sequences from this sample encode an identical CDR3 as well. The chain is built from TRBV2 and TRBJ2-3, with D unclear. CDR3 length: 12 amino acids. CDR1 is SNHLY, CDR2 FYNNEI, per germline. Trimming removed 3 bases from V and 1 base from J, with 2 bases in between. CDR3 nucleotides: TGTGCCAGCAGTGACGGCACAGATACGCAGTATTTT. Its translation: CASSDGTDTQYF.

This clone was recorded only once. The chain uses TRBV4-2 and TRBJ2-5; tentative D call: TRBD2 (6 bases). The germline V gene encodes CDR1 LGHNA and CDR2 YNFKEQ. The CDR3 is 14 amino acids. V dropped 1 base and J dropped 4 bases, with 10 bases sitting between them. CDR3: CASSQGGGVETQYF. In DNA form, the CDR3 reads TGTGCCAGCAGCCAAGGAGGAGGGGTAGAGACCCAGTACTTC.

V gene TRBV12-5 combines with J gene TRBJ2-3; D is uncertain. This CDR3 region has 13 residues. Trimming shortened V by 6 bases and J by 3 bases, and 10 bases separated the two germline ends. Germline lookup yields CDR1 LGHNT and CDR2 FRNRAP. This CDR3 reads CASGVSGTDTQYF. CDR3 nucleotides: TGTGCTAGTGGGGTGAGTGGAACAGATACGCAGTATTTT.

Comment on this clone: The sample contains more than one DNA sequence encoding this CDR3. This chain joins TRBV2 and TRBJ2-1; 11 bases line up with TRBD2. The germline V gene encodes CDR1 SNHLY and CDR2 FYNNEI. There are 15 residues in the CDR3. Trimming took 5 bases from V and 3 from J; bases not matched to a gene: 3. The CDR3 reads CASSTGTSGYNEQFF. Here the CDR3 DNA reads TGTGCCAGCAGTACCGGGACTAGCGGCTACAATGAGCAGTTCTTC.

CDR3 DNA sequence: TGTGCCAGCAGCTCCCGGGACAGGGTATTCCACGAGCAGTACTTC. Its translation is CASSSRDRVFHEQYF. The chain joins TRBV7-2 to TRBJ2-7, with 9 bases aligning to TRBD1. The germline V gene encodes CDR1 SGHTA and CDR2 FQGNSA. This CDR3 contains 15 residues. V was pared by 4 bases and J by 5 bases, with 9 bases of the junction left unmatched.

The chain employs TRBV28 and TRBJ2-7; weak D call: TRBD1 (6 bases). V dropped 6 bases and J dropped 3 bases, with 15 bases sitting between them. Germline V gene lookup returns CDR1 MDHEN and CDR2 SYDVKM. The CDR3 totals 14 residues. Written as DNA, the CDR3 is TGTGCCAGCAGACCCGGACAGCGAGTCTACGAGCAGTACTTC. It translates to CASRPGQRVYEQYF.

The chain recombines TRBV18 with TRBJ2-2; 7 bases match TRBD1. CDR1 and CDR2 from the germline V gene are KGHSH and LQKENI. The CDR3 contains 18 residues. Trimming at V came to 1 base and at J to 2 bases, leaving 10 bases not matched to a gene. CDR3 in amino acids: CASSPLPKWDSNTGELFF. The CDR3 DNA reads TGTGCCAGCTCACCACTTCCTAAATGGGACAGTAACACCGGGGAGCTGTTTTTT.

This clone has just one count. CDR3 nucleotides: TGCGCCAGCAGCATAGGGACAGGTGGGGCTGAAGCTTTCTTT. Translated, it gives CASSIGTGGAEAFF. This chain links TRBV5-1 with TRBJ1-1, with 8 bases lining up with TRBD1. Germline V CDR1 and CDR2: SGHRS, YFSETQ. CDR3 length: 14 residues. Trimming cost V 4 bases and J 6 bases; bases outside gene matches: 8.

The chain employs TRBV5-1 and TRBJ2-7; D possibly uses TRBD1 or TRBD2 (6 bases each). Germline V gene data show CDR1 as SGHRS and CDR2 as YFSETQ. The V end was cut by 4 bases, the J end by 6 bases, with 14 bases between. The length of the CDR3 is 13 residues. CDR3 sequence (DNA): TGCGCCAGCAGCCCCCACGGGGGCGGCGAGCAGTACTTC. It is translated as CASSPHGGGEQYF.

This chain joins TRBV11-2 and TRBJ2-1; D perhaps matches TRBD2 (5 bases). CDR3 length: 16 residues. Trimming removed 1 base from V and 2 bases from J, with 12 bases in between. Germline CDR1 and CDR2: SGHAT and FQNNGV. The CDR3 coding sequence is TGTGCCAGCAGCTTAGGGGAGCGGAAAGCCTACAATGAGCAGTTCTTC. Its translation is CASSLGERKAYNEQFF.

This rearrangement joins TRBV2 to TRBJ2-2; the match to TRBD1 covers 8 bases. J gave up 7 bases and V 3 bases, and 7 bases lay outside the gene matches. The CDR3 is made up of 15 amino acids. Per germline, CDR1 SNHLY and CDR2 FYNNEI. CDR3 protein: CASSDRGRRNGELFF. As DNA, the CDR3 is TGTGCCAGCAGTGACAGGGGGCGAAGGAACGGGGAGCTGTTTTTT.

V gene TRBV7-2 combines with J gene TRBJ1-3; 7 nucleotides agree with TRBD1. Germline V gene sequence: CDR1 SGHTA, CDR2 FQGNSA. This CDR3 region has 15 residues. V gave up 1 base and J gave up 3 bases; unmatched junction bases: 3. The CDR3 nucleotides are TGTGCCAGCAGCTTAGTGGCAGGGGGTGGAAACACCATATATTTT. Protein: CASSLVAGGGNTIYF.

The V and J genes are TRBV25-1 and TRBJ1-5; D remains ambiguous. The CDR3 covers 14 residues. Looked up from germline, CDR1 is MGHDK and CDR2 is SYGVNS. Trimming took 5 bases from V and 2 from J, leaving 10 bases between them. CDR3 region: CASSHTGGNQPQHF. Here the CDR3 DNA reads TGTGCCAGCAGTCACACTGGGGGCAATCAGCCCCAGCATTTT. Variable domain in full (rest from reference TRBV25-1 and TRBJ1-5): EADIYQTPRYLVIGTGKKITLECSQTMGHDKMYWYQQDPGMELHLIHYSYGVNSTEKGDLSSESTVSRIRTEHFPLTLESARPSHTSQYLCASSHTGGNQPQHFGDGTRLSIL.

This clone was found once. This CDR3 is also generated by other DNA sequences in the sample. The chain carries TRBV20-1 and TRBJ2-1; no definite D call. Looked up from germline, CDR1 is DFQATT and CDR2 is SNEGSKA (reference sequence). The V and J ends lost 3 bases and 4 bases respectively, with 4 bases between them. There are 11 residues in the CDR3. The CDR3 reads CSARLYNEQFF. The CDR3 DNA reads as TGCAGTGCTAGGTTATACAATGAGCAGTTCTTC.

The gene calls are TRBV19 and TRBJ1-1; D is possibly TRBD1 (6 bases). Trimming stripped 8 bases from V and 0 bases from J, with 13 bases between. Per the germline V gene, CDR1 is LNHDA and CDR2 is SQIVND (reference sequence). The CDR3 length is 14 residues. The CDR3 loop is CASQGQGLNTEAFF. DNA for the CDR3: TGTGCCAGTCAAGGGCAGGGGCTGAACACTGAAGCTTTCTTT.

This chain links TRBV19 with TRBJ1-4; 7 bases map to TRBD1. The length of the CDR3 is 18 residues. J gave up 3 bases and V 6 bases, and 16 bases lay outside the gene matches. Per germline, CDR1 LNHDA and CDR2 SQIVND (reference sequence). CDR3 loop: CASRQQGILIRPNEKLFF. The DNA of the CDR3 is TGTGCCAGTAGACAACAGGGGATATTAATTAGACCTAATGAAAAACTGTTTTTT.

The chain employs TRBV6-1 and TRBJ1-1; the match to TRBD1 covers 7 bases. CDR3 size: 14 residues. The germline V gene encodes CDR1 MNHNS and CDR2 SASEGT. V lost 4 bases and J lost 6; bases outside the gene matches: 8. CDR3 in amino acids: CASSVGTVYAEAFF. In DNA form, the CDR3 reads TGTGCCAGCAGTGTGGGGACAGTGTACGCTGAAGCTTTCTTT.

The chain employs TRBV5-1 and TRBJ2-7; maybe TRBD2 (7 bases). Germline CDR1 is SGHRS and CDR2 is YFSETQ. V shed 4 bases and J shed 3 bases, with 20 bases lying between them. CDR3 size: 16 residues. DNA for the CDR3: TGCGCCAGCAGCCTTCCAGGGGCGGGAGCGATCTACGAGCAGTACTTC. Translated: CASSLPGAGAIYEQYF.

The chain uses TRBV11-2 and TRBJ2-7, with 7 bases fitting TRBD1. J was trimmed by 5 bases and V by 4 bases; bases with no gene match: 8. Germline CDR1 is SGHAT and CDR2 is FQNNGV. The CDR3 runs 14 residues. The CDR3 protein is CASSSRQGKDEQYF. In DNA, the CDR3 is TGTGCCAGCAGCTCCCGACAGGGCAAGGACGAGCAGTACTTC.

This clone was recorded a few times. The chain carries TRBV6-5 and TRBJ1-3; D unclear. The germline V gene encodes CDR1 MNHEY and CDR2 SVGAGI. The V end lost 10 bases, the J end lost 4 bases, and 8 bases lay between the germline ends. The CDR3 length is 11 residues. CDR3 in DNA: TGTGCCACCTCACTGGGAAACACCATATATTTT. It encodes CATSLGNTIYF.

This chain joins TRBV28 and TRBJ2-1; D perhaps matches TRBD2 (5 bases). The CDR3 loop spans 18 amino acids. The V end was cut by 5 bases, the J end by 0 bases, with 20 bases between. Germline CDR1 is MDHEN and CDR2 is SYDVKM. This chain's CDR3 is CASSSLRSIGSSYNEQFF. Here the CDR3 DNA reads TGTGCCAGCAGTAGCCTGAGGTCCATTGGGAGCTCCTACAATGAGCAGTTCTTC.